The 22 T cell receptor beta chains presented below share a single source sample, sequenced in a study of cytomegalovirus exposure and HLA in healthy donors (dated 2017 in TCRdb). Library generation was performed with the immunoSEQ multiplex PCR assay. The multiplex PCR relied on a mix of 60 forward primers for TCR Vbeta segments and 13 reverse primers for TCR Jbeta segments. The source is immuneACCESS, and TCRdb retained only in-frame sequences with V and J called. Part of the clones is not carried over; for the studies checked, unresolved V genes explain less than half of this, and the remainder is unexplained. For this sample the table gives 95,000 to 100,000 clones, of which 77% were detected only once. Clones ranked in the top ten supply roughly 7.1% of the sample. Sequencing was carried out using PBMCs. The receptor set was obtained from a female donor in good health and CMV-seronegative.

V usage is TRBV28 and J usage is TRBJ1-1; D gene ambiguous. V was trimmed by 1 base and J by 3 bases, leaving 12 bases between them. Germline loops: CDR1 MDHEN, CDR2 SYDVKM. This CDR3 region has 15 residues. The CDR3 region is CASSLFRVRDTEAFF. CDR3 nucleotide sequence: TGTGCCAGCAGTTTATTTAGGGTGAGGGACACTGAAGCTTTCTTT.

V usage is TRBV18 and J usage is TRBJ1-2, with 9 nucleotides matching TRBD1. Per the germline V gene, CDR1 is KGHSH and CDR2 is LQKENI. The V and J ends lost 6 bases and 6 bases, in that order; junction bases with no gene match: 14. The CDR3 is 16 amino acids. The CDR3 bases are TGTGCCAGCTCCCCAAAGCTCATGGGACAGGGAAATGGCTACACCTTC. Protein sequence: CASSPKLMGQGNGYTF.

J is TRBJ1-2 and V is TRBV5-1, with D maybe TRBD1 (6 bases). Germline CDR1 reads SGHRS; CDR2 reads YFSETQ. This CDR3 is built from 15 residues. Trimming took off 0 bases at V and 6 bases at J, with 15 bases between the two ends. The CDR3 here is CASSLVKQGSNGYTF. CDR3 in DNA: TGCGCCAGCAGCTTGGTGAAACAGGGATCCAATGGCTACACCTTC.

The V call is TRBV28, the J call TRBJ2-3; D uncertain. The germline V gene encodes CDR1 MDHEN and CDR2 SYDVKM. V lost 0 bases to trimming and J lost 0 bases, with 10 bases between them. The CDR3 consists of 16 residues. CDR3 nucleotides: TGTGCCAGCAGTTTATGGGTGACATACAGCACAGATACGCAGTATTTT. Translation gives CASSLWVTYSTDTQYF. The whole variable domain, filled in from reference TRBV28 and TRBJ2-3, reads DVKVTQSSRYLVKRTGEKVFLECVQDMDHENMFWYRQDPGLGLRLIYFSYDVKMKEKGDIPEGYSVSREKKERFSLILESASTNQTSMYLCASSLWVTYSTDTQYFGPGTRLTVL.

This chain's CDR3 is CASSTGGSYEQYF. In DNA, the CDR3 is TGTGCCAGCAGTACAGGGGGCTCCTACGAGCAGTACTTC. This rearrangement joins TRBV6-5 to TRBJ2-7, with TRBD1 identical over 8 bases. The CDR3 extends over 13 amino acids. The V gene end was trimmed by 5 bases and the J gene end by 0 bases; junction bases not matched to a gene: 0. Germline CDR1 is MNHEY and CDR2 is SVGAGI.

V is TRBV4-1 and J is TRBJ1-5; 9 bases line up with TRBD1. This CDR3 has 16 amino acids. Germline CDR1 and CDR2: MGHRA and YSYEKL. V was pared by 0 bases and J by 6 bases, with 6 bases of the junction left unmatched. CDR3 in amino acids: CASSQDPGQGVQPQHF. The CDR3 nucleotides read TGCGCCAGCAGCCAAGACCCGGGACAGGGTGTTCAGCCCCAGCATTTT.

A note on this clone: Other DNA sequences from this sample encode an identical CDR3 as well. V usage is TRBV28 and J usage is TRBJ2-4; possibly TRBD2 for D (6 bases). The CDR3 extends over 12 amino acids. Germline values: CDR1 MDHEN, CDR2 SYDVKM. V was clipped by 3 bases and J by 7 bases, with 7 bases between them. CDR3 sequence reads: CASSFGGNIQYF. CDR3 in DNA: TGTGCCAGCAGTTTTGGGGGGAACATTCAGTACTTC.

The rearrangement joins TRBV5-1 to TRBJ1-5, with D possibly TRBD1 on 5 matching bases. V lost 0 bases and J lost 1, with 8 bases in between. CDR1 and CDR2 from the germline V gene are SGHRS and YFSETQ. The CDR3 runs 15 residues. The CDR3 reads CASSLDSGSNQPQHF. As DNA, the CDR3 is TGCGCCAGCAGCTTGGATTCAGGGAGCAATCAGCCCCAGCATTTT.

The rearrangement uses TRBV7-2 and TRBJ1-2; D is perhaps TRBD1 (6 bases). The V and J ends lost 0 bases and 7 bases respectively, with 21 bases between them. Germline V gene sequence: CDR1 SGHTA, CDR2 FQGNSA. CDR3 length: 17 amino acids. The CDR3 DNA reads TGTGCCAGCAGCTTAGCGCGGCAGCCTAGGGGGTTCGGTGGCTACACCTTC. It specifies CASSLARQPRGFGGYTF. Filled out from reference TRBV7-2 and TRBJ1-2, the complete variable domain reads GAGVSQSPSNKVTEKGKDVELRCDPISGHTALYWYRQSLGQGLEFLIYFQGNSAPDKSGLPSDRFSAERTGGSVSTLTIQRTQQEDSAVYLCASSLARQPRGFGGYTFGSGTRLTVV.

This chain uses TRBV7-9 with TRBJ2-1, with D possibly being TRBD2 (7 bases). The V and J ends lost 7 bases and 8 bases respectively, with 18 bases between them. Germline V gene data show CDR1 as SEHNR and CDR2 as FQNEAQ (reference sequence). The length of the CDR3 is 14 residues. The CDR3 loop is CASTSTGGAHEQFF. CDR3 nucleotides: TGTGCCAGCACCTCAACGGGGGGCGCCCATGAGCAGTTCTTC.

This clone was observed a few times. The chain recombines TRBV19 with TRBJ2-7; D might be TRBD2 (5 bases). The CDR3 has 13 residues. Trimming shortened V by 5 bases and J by 0 bases, and 8 bases separated the two germline ends. Germline CDR1 reads LNHDA; CDR2 reads SQIVND (reference sequence). The CDR3 DNA follows: TGTGCCAGTAGTCGGGGTTACTCCTACGAGCAGTACTTC. Translating it yields CASSRGYSYEQYF.

This clone appeared once. V gene TRBV7-6 combines with J gene TRBJ1-5, with D unclear. Germline values: CDR1 SGHVS, CDR2 FNYEAQ. This CDR3 is 17 amino acids long. Trimming removed 2 bases from V and 4 bases from J, with 18 bases in between. This CDR3 is CASSLFAATFANQPQHF. CDR3 DNA: TGTGCCAGCAGCTTATTTGCGGCGACCTTCGCTAATCAGCCCCAGCATTTT. The variable domain in full, with the rest retrieved from reference TRBV7-6 and TRBJ1-5, is GAGVSQSPRYKVTKRGQDVALRCDPISGHVSLYWYRQALGQGPEFLTYFNYEAQQDKSGLPNDRFSAERPEGSISTLTIQRTEQRDSAMYRCASSLFAATFANQPQHFGDGTRLSIL.

With regard to this clone: The germline gene is not matched at one end of the junction; a read error may be the cause. The genes are TRBV5-1 and TRBJ1-5, with 9 bases identical to TRBD1. Germline V gene data show CDR1 as SGHRS and CDR2 as YFSETQ. The CDR3 consists of 16 residues. As DNA, the CDR3 is TGCGCCAACAGCTTGGAAGGGACAGGGAGTGGCCAGCCCCAGCATTTT. Its translation is CANSLEGTGSGQPQHF.

This clone is a singleton in its sample. The V call is TRBV20-1, the J call TRBJ2-5; a weak D match, TRBD1 (6 bases). The germline V gene has CDR1 DFQATT and CDR2 SNEGSKA (reference sequence). The CDR3 covers 11 residues. CDR3 sequence: CSLQGPETQYF. DNA of the CDR3: TGCAGCCTACAGGGACCAGAGACCCAGTACTTC.

The CDR3 DNA sequence: TGTGCCAGTAGTATTACCTCCGGGACAGGGGGACAAGAGACCCAGTACTTC. Translated, it gives CASSITSGTGGQETQYF. This sequence joins TRBV19 and TRBJ2-5, with 11 bases identical to TRBD1. Unmatched junction bases numbered 8, after V lost 3 bases and J lost 2 bases. This CDR3 region has 17 residues. From germline, CDR1 is LNHDA and CDR2 SQIVND (reference sequence).

For the CDR3, the DNA is TGCGCCAGCCCCCTTCCGGGACAGGGGGCTTACGAGCAGTACTTC. The encoded protein is CASPLPGQGAYEQYF. The V and J genes are TRBV10-1 and TRBJ2-7; 12 bases line up with TRBD1. Trimming at V came to 8 bases and at J to 4 bases, leaving 9 bases not matched to a gene. This CDR3 region has 15 residues. CDR1 and CDR2 from the germline V gene are WNHNN and SYGVQD (reference sequence).

This rearrangement joins TRBV7-9 to TRBJ1-5, with D hard to call. The CDR3 loop spans 13 amino acids. The germline V and J ends were trimmed by 3 bases and 0 bases, with 3 bases remaining between them. CDR1 SEHNR and CDR2 FQNEAQ come from the germline V gene (reference sequence). In nucleotides, the CDR3 is TGTGCCAGCAGCTTTAATAGCAATCAGCCCCAGCATTTT. Translated: CASSFNSNQPQHF.

This rearrangement joins TRBV5-1 to TRBJ1-1; 10 bases are a match to TRBD1. V dropped 5 bases and J dropped 6; count of bases not matched to a gene: 10. CDR1 SGHRS and CDR2 YFSETQ come from the germline V gene. CDR3 size: 15 residues. The CDR3 is CASSERTGGVAEAFF. The CDR3 nucleotides are TGCGCCAGCAGTGAAAGGACAGGGGGAGTCGCTGAAGCTTTCTTT.

This chain uses TRBV29-1 with TRBJ1-2; 9 nucleotides line up with TRBD1. J lost 8 bases, V lost 6 bases, and 13 bases had no gene match. The V gene's germline CDR1 is SQVTM and CDR2 ANQGSEA. CDR3 length: 14 amino acids. The CDR3 loop is CSVDGPGQGYGYTF. CDR3 bases: TGCAGCGTGGACGGACCGGGACAGGGTTACGGCTACACCTTC.

Only a few counts were recorded for this clone. The rearrangement uses TRBV11-3 and TRBJ1-1; 8 bases are a match to TRBD1. Germline V gene lookup returns CDR1 SGHNT and CDR2 YENEEA. This CDR3 spans 13 amino acids. J lost 8 bases, V lost 3 bases, and 5 bases had no gene match. The CDR3 region has the DNA TGTGCCAGCAGCTTTTCCGACAGGGGAGAAGCTTTCTTT. Translated: CASSFSDRGEAFF.

The chain links TRBV5-4 to TRBJ2-5, with 8 positions matching TRBD2. The ends lost 4 bases at V and 5 bases at J; junction bases unmatched: 10. This CDR3 is 15 amino acids long. CDR1 and CDR2 from the germline V gene are SGHNT and YYREEE (reference sequence). The DNA of the CDR3 is TGTGCCAGCAGCACGGGACTAGTCGGTTACGAGACCCAGTACTTC. Translated, it gives CASSTGLVGYETQYF.

Worth noting for this clone: The same CDR3 also results from other DNA sequences found in this sample. V is TRBV7-2 and J is TRBJ2-3; D is perhaps TRBD1 (6 bases). The CDR3 contains 13 residues. The germline V and J ends were trimmed by 2 bases and 5 bases, with 8 bases remaining between them. Looked up from germline, CDR1 is SGHTA and CDR2 is FQGNSA. CDR3 sequence reads: CASSLRGGDTQYF. The CDR3 coding sequence is TGTGCCAGCAGCTTAAGAGGGGGAGATACGCAGTATTTT. Using reference TRBV7-2 and TRBJ2-3 for the parts outside the CDR3, the full variable domain is GAGVSQSPSNKVTEKGKDVELRCDPISGHTALYWYRQSLGQGLEFLIYFQGNSAPDKSGLPSDRFSAERTGGSVSTLTIQRTQQEDSAVYLCASSLRGGDTQYFGPGTRLTVL.